This T cell receptor beta chain was recorded in a study of naive and memory T cell subsets. Study results and caveats: In naive cells, over 85% of TCR sequences were seen only once. RNA-based TCR counts may shift with T cell activation and differentiation. Clonotypes here are unpaired alpha or beta chain sequences. Gini index rose across naive, CM, EM and EMRA in CD4 and CD8.

This CDR3 contains 15 residues. The germline CDR1 and CDR2 sequences are SGHTA and FQGNSA. Trimming shortened V by 3 bases and J by 5 bases, and 14 bases separated the two germline ends. Two oligonucleotides, mixed equimolar, formed the beta constant-region primer covering TRBC1 and TRBC2. Four rounds of PCR amplified the ligated cDNA using nested alpha and beta constant-region primers plus SP2. A single record per CDR3 protein comes from TCRdb applying MiXCR to the UMI-ligation and nested PCR reads. This table has about 120,000 distinct CDR3 sequences, roughly 36% appearing once. A note on this clonotype: The antigen is not known.

The sequencing input was central memory CD4+ T cells from blood. This sequence was found in a human donor in good health. This chain connects TRBV7-2 to TRBJ2-4; maybe TRBD1 (5 bases). CDR3 nucleotides: TGTGCCAGCAGCTTGCACCGCGACAGACAAAACATTCAGTACTTC. Protein: CASSLHRDRQNIQYF. Filled out from reference TRBV7-2 and TRBJ2-4, the complete variable domain reads GAGVSQSPSNKVTEKGKDVELRCDPISGHTALYWYRQSLGQGLEFLIYFQGNSAPDKSGLPSDRFSAERTGGSVSTLTIQRTQQEDSAVYLCASSLHRDRQNIQYFGAGTRLSVL.